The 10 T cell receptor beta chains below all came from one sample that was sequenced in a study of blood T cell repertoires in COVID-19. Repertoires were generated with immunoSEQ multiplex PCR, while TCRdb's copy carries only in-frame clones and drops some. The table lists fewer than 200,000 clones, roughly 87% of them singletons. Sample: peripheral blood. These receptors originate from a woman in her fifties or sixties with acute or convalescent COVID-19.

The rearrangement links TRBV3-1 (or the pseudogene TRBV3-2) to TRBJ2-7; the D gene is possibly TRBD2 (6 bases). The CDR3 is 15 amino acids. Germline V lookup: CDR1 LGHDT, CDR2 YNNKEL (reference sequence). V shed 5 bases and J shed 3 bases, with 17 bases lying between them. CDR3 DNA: TGTGCCAGCAGCGCTAGCGTGGCGGCTAGCTACGAGCAGTACTTC. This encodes CASSASVAASYEQYF.

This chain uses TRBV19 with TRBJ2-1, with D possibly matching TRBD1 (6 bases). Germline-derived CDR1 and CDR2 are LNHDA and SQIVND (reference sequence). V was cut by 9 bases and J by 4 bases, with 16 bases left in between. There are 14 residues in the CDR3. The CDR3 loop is CASRGQGIYNEQFF. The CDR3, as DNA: TGTGCCAGCCGAGGGCAGGGGATATACAATGAGCAGTTCTTC.

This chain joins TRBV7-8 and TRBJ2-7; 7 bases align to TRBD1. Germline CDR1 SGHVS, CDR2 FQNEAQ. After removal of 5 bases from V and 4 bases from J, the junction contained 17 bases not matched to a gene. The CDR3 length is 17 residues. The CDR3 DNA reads TGTGCCAGCAGCACCGACTGGACAGGCGGCCTCTTGTACGAGCAGTACTTC. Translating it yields CASSTDWTGGLLYEQYF.

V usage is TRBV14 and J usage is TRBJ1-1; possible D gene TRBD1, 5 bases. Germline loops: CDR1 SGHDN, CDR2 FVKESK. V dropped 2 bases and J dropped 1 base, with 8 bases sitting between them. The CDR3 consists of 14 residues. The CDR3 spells CASSQQGWNTEAFF. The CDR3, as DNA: TGTGCCAGCAGCCAACAGGGTTGGAACACTGAAGCTTTCTTT.

Here the CDR3 DNA reads TGTGCCAGCTCGCTTCAGGGGGCAAGTGAAAAACTGTTTTTT. It codes for CASSLQGASEKLFF. The rearrangement joins TRBV18 to TRBJ1-4, with TRBD1 matching 8 bases. The CDR3 totals 14 residues. Trimming removed 6 bases from V and 7 bases from J; junction bases left unmatched: 7. Per germline, CDR1 KGHSH and CDR2 LQKENI.

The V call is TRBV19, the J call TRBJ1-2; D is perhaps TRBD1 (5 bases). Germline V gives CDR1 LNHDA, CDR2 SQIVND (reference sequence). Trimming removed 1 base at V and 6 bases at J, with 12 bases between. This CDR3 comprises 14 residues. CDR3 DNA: TGTGCCAGTAGTATAGTAGGCAGGGCGGATGGCTACACCTTC. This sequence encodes CASSIVGRADGYTF.

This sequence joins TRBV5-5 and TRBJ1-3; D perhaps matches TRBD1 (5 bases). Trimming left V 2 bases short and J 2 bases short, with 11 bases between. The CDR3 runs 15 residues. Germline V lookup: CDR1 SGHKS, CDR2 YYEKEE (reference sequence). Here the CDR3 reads CASSFQGIPGNTIYF. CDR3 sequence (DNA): TGTGCCAGCAGCTTCCAGGGCATCCCTGGAAACACCATATATTTT.

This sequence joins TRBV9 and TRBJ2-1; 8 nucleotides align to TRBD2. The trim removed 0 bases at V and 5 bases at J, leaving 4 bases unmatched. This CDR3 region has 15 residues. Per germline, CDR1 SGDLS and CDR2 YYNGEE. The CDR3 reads CASSVEGGRNNEQFF. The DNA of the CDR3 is TGTGCCAGCAGCGTAGAAGGCGGGAGGAACAATGAGCAGTTCTTC.

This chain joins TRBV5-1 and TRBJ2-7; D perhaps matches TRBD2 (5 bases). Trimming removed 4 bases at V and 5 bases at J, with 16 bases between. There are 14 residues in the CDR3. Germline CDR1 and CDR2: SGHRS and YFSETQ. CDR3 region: CASSAGNDLDEQYF. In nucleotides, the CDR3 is TGCGCCAGCAGCGCCGGGAACGATCTGGACGAGCAGTACTTC.

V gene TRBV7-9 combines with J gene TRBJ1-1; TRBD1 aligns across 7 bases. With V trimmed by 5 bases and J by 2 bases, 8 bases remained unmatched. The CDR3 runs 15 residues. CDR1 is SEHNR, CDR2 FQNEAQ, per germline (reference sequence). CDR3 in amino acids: CASSKRQGANTEAFF. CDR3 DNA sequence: TGTGCCAGCAGCAAAAGACAGGGAGCCAACACTGAAGCTTTCTTT.